This record concerns one TCR beta chain sequence. RNA, at about 0.45 to 1 ug, was reverse transcribed with random hexamers. MiXCR, applied by TCRdb to the immunoSEQ multiplex PCR reads, yields one record per CDR3 protein. The repertoire has around 80,000 distinct CDR3 sequences, approximately 93% of them found once; the top ten carry 0.52%. The source of the sample is a study of CD8 T cells in Susac syndrome. V shed 5 bases and J shed 0 bases, with 7 bases lying between them. CDR3 length equals 13 residues. Germline CDR1 reads SGHVS; CDR2 reads FNYEAQ. The V and J genes are TRBV7-6 and TRBJ1-1; no definite D call. The sequencing input was CD8+ T cells from PBMCs. The sequence came from a human donor with Susac syndrome. CDR3 DNA: TGTGCCAGCAGCGCCCGAATGAACACTGAAGCTTTCTTT. Translation gives CASSARMNTEAFF.